Below, one TCR beta chain is given with its context. The clone's antigen remains unknown. Base qualities are not at hand, and no much larger clone is one base apart. These data are taken from a study of blood T cell repertoires in COVID-19 (dated by TCRdb to 2018 to 2021). Background on the whole study: Collaborator samples came from the United States, Italy and Spain and covered acute and convalescent phases of COVID-19. The material from the prospective study consisted of cDNA or gDNA derived from T cells, B-cell-depleted T cells, or PBMCs. The samples were drawn from the first 160 participants of the ongoing ImmuneRACE study and from 950 to 1,500 subjects provided by 6 global collaborators. Where available, HLA class I and class II types were obtained from metadata supplied by the sample provider rather than from assay-based typing. A freely available public database, intended as a resource for researchers studying the immune response to SARS-CoV-2, is where the repertoires were released. Nearly every sample came with metadata listing a de-identified subject ID, COVID-19 status, age in years and sex. Deeply sampled blood TCRbeta repertoires from subjects exposed to, actively infected with, or recovered from COVID-19 were included in the dataset. On the study overall, not on this receptor specifically: The amount of clinical and demographic metadata varied by source and participant and was provided uncurated.

Reading from cysteine to phenylalanine, the CDR3 counts 17 amino acids. Here the CDR3 DNA is all that survives: 51 bases in frame from base 1. Here V drops 3 bases and J drops 3 bases, and the junction holds 10 bases not matched to any gene. The germline V gene (reference sequence) supplies CDR1 GTSNPN and CDR2 SVGIG. Each collaborating institution followed its own protocols to collect whole blood in K2EDTA tubes. For TCRbeta analysis, collaborator samples were shipped as frozen whole blood, as isolated PBMCs, or as DNA extracted from either sample type. The immunoSEQ Assay, a bias-controlled multiplex PCR, was used to amplify TCRbeta CDR3 regions from genomic DNA. The authors' analysis ran thus. The number of nucleated cells in each sample was estimated by amplification of reference gene primers within the assay. To quantify the absolute abundance of each unique TCRbeta CDR3 rearrangement, sequence reads were collapsed and filtered. For each sample, productive Simpson clonality was calculated as the square root of Simpson's diversity index across productive rearrangements. TCRdb's version of the immuneACCESS table is confined to in-frame rearrangements and falls short of the full clone set. An unresolved V gene accounts for under half of the shortfall where checked; the remainder is of unknown origin. V, J and clone size are those of that table, while D and trimming were read from the DNA. The sample contains tens of thousands of clones, approximately 90% of them found a single time. The ten largest clones capture 7.5% to 9% of the sample.

The chain links TRBV30 with TRBJ1-6, with TRBD1 identical over 8 junction bases. The source of this sequence is a human donor in a cohort sampled during active COVID-19. The sequenced sample consisted of peripheral blood. The CDR3 protein sequence reads: CAWRTGQGASYNSPLHF. Here is the DNA: TGTGCCTGGAGGACGGGGCAGGGGGCGAGCTATAATTCACCCCTCCACTTT.